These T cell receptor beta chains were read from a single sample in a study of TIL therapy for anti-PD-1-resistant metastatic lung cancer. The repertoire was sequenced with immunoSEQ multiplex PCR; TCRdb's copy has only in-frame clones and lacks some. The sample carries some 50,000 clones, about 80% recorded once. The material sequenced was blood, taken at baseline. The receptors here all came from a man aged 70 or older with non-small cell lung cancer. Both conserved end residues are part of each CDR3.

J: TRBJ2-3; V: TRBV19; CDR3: CASRGPPSTDAQYF
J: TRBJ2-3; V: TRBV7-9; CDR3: CASSLLSDTQYF
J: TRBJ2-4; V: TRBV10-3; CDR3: CAISESTSGRENIQYF
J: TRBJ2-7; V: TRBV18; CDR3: CASSTMGGAYEQYF
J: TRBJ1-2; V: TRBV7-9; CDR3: CASSTRDPPGGYTF
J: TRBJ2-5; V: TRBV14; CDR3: CASSQVASGRALETQYF
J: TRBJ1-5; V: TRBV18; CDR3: CASSHTPDFQPQHF
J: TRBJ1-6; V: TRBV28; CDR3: CATTNHPSPLHF
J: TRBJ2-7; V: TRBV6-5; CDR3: CASGGQYTEQYF
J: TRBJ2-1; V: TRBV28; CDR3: CASSSLAGGLRLYNEQFF
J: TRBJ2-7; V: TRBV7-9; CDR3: CASSVGEGGIYEQYF
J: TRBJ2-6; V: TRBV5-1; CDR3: CASTRGAGANVLTF
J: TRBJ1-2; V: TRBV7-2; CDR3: CASSLALLDLSTFGYTF
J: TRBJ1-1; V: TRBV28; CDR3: CASSLRQGARDTEAFF
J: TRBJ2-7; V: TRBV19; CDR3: CASSVGQGGTQYF
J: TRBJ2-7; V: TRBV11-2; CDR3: CASSLRTTTYEQYF
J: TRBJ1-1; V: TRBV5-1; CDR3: CASSLALSRLNTEAFF
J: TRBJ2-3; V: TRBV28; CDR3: CASSLRTSGSTDTQYF
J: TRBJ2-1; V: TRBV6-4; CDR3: CASSSGTSGRNEQFF
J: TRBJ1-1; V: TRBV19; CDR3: CASNDLGQGGRGAFF
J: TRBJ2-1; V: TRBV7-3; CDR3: CASSSAGGGYEQFF
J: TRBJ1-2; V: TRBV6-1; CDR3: CASSESDWPGDFRGYTF
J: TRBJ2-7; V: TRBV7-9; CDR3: CASSPRDSHSYEQYF
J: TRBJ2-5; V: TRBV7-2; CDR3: CASSTDRGGETQYF
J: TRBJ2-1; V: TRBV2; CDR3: CASSGSGGFLGSYNEQFF
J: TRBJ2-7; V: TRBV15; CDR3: CATSRRGAYEQYF
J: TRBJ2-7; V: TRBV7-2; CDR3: CASSLRGLAGEKQYF
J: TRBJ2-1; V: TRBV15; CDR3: CATSMRTDSYNEQFF
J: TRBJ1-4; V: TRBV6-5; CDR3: CASSYDGGREKLFF
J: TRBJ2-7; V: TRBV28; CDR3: CASSYQGSYEQYF
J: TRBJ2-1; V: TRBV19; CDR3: CASRPTNYNEQFF
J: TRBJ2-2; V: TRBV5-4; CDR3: CASSFGASTGELFF
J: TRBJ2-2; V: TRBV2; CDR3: CASRRTGGTGELFF
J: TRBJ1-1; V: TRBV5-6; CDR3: CASSLTGFTEAFF
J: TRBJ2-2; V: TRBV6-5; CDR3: CASSVGRGGELFF
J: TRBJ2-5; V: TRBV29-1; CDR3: CSVSGTGTQKDQYF
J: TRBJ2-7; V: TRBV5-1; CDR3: CASRAGDFYEQYF
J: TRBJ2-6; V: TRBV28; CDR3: CASSSGLDSGANVLTF
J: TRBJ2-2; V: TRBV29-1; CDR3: CSASGGNTGELFF
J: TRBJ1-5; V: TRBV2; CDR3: CASSEMRTGQNQPQHF
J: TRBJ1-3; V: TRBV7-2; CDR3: CASSLQGSAAGNTIYF
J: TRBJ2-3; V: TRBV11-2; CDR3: CASSLRQGATDTQYF
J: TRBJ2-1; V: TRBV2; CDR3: CATGLAGVYNEQFF
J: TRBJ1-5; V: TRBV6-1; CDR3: CASSVGDLKNQPQHF
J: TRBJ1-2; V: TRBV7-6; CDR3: CASSPGQGVGYTF
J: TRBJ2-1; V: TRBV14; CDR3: CASSPRDRANNEQFF